The T cell receptor beta chain under discussion was sequenced for a study of cytomegalovirus exposure and HLA in healthy donors. Overall study results and limits: Later on, a genetic analysis was performed. It linked a missense variant in DCLRE1C with V- and J-gene trimming of TCR beta. As a later analysis revealed, the rate of TCR association differed by HLA locus, with DRB1 most and HLA-C fewest. Common viral pathogens seemed, in a later analysis, to connect with several of the most significant clusters.

This clone was detected only a few times. Its specificity is unknown. 60 Vbeta and 13 Jbeta primers were used in PCR. The protocol was immunoSEQ multiplex PCR, while the TCRdb copy is restricted to in-frame clones and leaves out a portion. Of roughly 34,000 clones listed, approximately 67% were seen once; the top ten hold roughly a tenth. Each donor was healthy, and each was a bone marrow donor. The sequence derives from a man aged 40-55 years in good health and CMV-seropositive. The sequenced sample was PBMCs.

The DNA for the CDR3 is TGCGCCAGCAGCCCACGACTAGCGGGGGGTCCGCCCTACGAGCAGTACTTC. Protein sequence: CASSPRLAGGPPYEQYF. V usage is TRBV5-1 and J usage is TRBJ2-7, with 13 nucleotides matching TRBD2. This CDR3 spans 17 amino acids. With V trimmed by 4 bases and J by 2 bases, 9 bases remained unmatched. The V gene's germline CDR1 is SGHRS and CDR2 YFSETQ.